The 17 T cell receptor beta chains in this list originate from one sample, sequenced in a study of blood T cell repertoires in COVID-19. Measured with immunoSEQ multiplex PCR; TCRdb has only the in-frame clones, and not every one. The sample carries 400,000 to 550,000 clones, around 88% recorded once. The sequenced sample was peripheral blood. Receptors were obtained from a woman in her thirties with acute or convalescent COVID-19.

The V and J genes are TRBV27 and TRBJ1-6; D is ambiguous. Germline V gene data show CDR1 as MNHEY and CDR2 as SMNVEV (reference sequence). Trimming removed 3 bases at V and 8 bases at J, with 11 bases between. CDR3 length: 14 amino acids. The CDR3 here is CASSLSGPYSPLHF. CDR3 DNA: TGTGCCAGCAGTTTGTCAGGCCCCTATTCACCCCTCCACTTT.

This chain connects TRBV19 to TRBJ2-3; D perhaps matches TRBD2 (6 bases). V lost 5 bases and J lost 0, with 15 bases in between. CDR3 length: 16 amino acids. The germline gives CDR1 LNHDA, CDR2 SQIVND (reference sequence). The chain's CDR3 is CASSGASATSTDTQYF. CDR3 sequence (DNA): TGTGCCAGTAGTGGGGCTAGCGCAACTAGCACAGATACGCAGTATTTT.

The V gene is TRBV10-3, the J gene TRBJ2-5; weak D call: TRBD2 (7 bases). This CDR3 spans 16 amino acids. Trimming left V 3 bases short and J 6 bases short, with 20 bases between. In germline, CDR1 is ENHRY, CDR2 SYGVKD. CDR3 residues: CAISDGGATNEQTQYF. The CDR3 coding sequence is TGTGCCATCAGTGATGGGGGGGCAACTAATGAGCAGACCCAGTACTTC.

The chain recombines TRBV30 with TRBJ2-7; possibly TRBD2 for D (5 bases). This CDR3 region has 11 residues. Germline V gene data show CDR1 as GTSNPN and CDR2 as SVGIG (reference sequence). Trimming cost V 0 bases and J 7 bases, with 7 bases left between them. The CDR3 DNA follows: TGTGCCTGGAGTGTACTAGAGGAGCAGTACTTC. It codes for CAWSVLEEQYF.

V is TRBV25-1 and J is TRBJ2-3, with 9 bases lining up with TRBD1. Trimming at V came to 2 bases and at J to 3 bases, leaving 3 bases not matched to a gene. The germline gives CDR1 MGHDK, CDR2 SYGVNS. The CDR3 is 15 residues long. CDR3 nucleotide sequence: TGTGCCAGCAGTGAAGTGGGACAGGGAACAGATACGCAGTATTTT. It specifies CASSEVGQGTDTQYF.

The rearrangement joins TRBV5-8 to TRBJ1-6; D unclear. V dropped 10 bases and J dropped 0 bases, with 8 bases sitting between them. Germline V lookup: CDR1 SGHTS, CDR2 YDEGEE. CDR3 length: 13 residues. The CDR3 sequence: CASRSSYNSPLHF. CDR3 in DNA: TGTGCCTCAAGGAGCTCCTATAATTCACCCCTCCACTTT.

This chain uses TRBV12-5 with TRBJ2-5, with 13 bases fitting TRBD2. The length of the CDR3 is 15 residues. Germline CDR1 LGHNT, CDR2 FRNRAP. V gave up 5 bases and J gave up 5 bases; unmatched junction bases: 5. The CDR3 DNA is TGTGCTAGTGGTCCCGCGGGACTAGCGGGGGAGACCCAGTACTTC. Protein sequence: CASGPAGLAGETQYF. Supplemented by reference TRBV12-5 and TRBJ2-5, the full variable domain reads DARVTQTPRHKVTEMGQEVTMRCQPILGHNTVFWYRQTMMQGLELLAYFRNRAPLDDSGMPKDRFSAEMPDATLATLKIQPSEPRDSAVYFCASGPAGLAGETQYFGPGTRLLVL.

This clone was counted between two and nine times. This sequence joins TRBV5-5 and TRBJ2-5, with D possibly being TRBD1 (6 bases). Trimming pared 1 base from V and 3 bases from J, leaving 19 bases between. CDR3 length: 17 amino acids. Looked up from germline, CDR1 is SGHKS and CDR2 is YYEKEE (reference sequence). For the CDR3, the DNA is TGTGCCAGCAGCTTGATTTGGACAGAGCACCCTGAAGAGACCCAGTACTTC. The encoded protein is CASSLIWTEHPEETQYF.

The chain couples TRBV9 to TRBJ1-5; D is ambiguous. The CDR3 totals 13 residues. The V end was cut by 0 bases, the J end by 4 bases, with 5 bases between. The germline V gene encodes CDR1 SGDLS and CDR2 YYNGEE. The CDR3 protein is CASSVDLNQPQHF. CDR3 DNA: TGTGCCAGCAGCGTAGACCTAAATCAGCCCCAGCATTTT.

This chain links TRBV28 with TRBJ1-6; a weak D match, TRBD1 (6 bases). This CDR3 spans 18 amino acids. Germline V gives CDR1 MDHEN, CDR2 SYDVKM. V was pared by 6 bases and J by 0 bases, with 18 bases between. CDR3 protein: CASSESTGLGSYNSPLHF. CDR3 bases: TGTGCCAGCAGCGAATCGACAGGCCTGGGCTCCTATAATTCACCCCTCCACTTT.

The gene calls are TRBV6-4 and TRBJ1-5; D is ambiguous. The V gene lost 3 bases and the J gene lost 1 base, with 10 bases spanning the gap. This CDR3 has 15 amino acids. From germline, CDR1 is MRHNA and CDR2 SNTAGT. The CDR3 nucleotides read TGTGCCAGCAGTGAAACCGGGTTGAGCAATCAGCCCCAGCATTTT. Translated, it gives CASSETGLSNQPQHF.

The rearrangement joins TRBV28 to TRBJ1-1; tentatively, D is TRBD1 (5 bases). The CDR3 sequence is 15 residues long. Germline CDR1 MDHEN, CDR2 SYDVKM. Trimming left V 6 bases short and J 0 bases short, with 14 bases between. Here the CDR3 reads CASSTAGTLNTEAFF. CDR3 DNA sequence: TGTGCCAGCAGCACTGCGGGGACGTTGAACACTGAAGCTTTCTTT. Complete variable domain (other parts from reference TRBV28 and TRBJ1-1): DVKVTQSSRYLVKRTGEKVFLECVQDMDHENMFWYRQDPGLGLRLIYFSYDVKMKEKGDIPEGYSVSREKKERFSLILESASTNQTSMYLCASSTAGTLNTEAFFGQGTRLTVV.

The V call is TRBV10-3, the J call TRBJ2-3; the match to TRBD2 covers 7 bases. V lost 6 bases and J lost 4; bases outside the gene matches: 4. The V gene's germline CDR1 is ENHRY and CDR2 SYGVKD. This CDR3 has 13 amino acids. The CDR3 DNA reads TGTGCCATCAGGGCGGGAGAGCCAGATACGCAGTATTTT. Its protein is CAIRAGEPDTQYF.

This chain uses TRBV28 with TRBJ1-1; tentative D call: TRBD1 (5 bases). The CDR3 length is 15 residues. The germline CDR1 and CDR2 sequences are MDHEN and SYDVKM. V was shortened by 3 bases and J by 3 bases, with 14 bases between the two germline ends. The CDR3 region is CASSLWSQGDTEAFF. In DNA, the CDR3 is TGTGCCAGCAGTTTGTGGTCGCAGGGTGACACTGAAGCTTTCTTT.

A few counts support this clone. V and J are TRBV10-1 and TRBJ1-1; the D is unclear. Germline V CDR1 and CDR2: WNHNN, SYGVQD (reference sequence). V lost 6 bases, J lost 0 bases, and 11 bases lay in between. This CDR3 is 14 amino acids long. The CDR3 nucleotides are TGCGCCAGCAGCGGGATAGGGATGAACACTGAAGCTTTCTTT. It encodes CASSGIGMNTEAFF.

V usage is TRBV27 and J usage is TRBJ2-1; D may be TRBD1 (7 bases). Germline lookup yields CDR1 MNHEY and CDR2 SMNVEV (reference sequence). The CDR3 is 15 residues long. Trimming shortened V by 8 bases and J by 7 bases, and 21 bases separated the two germline ends. CDR3 DNA sequence: TGTGCCAGCGGCGGATCGGACAGGCGGGATAATGAGCAGTTCTTC. It codes for CASGGSDRRDNEQFF.

The chain combines TRBV28 with TRBJ1-6; 7 bases are shared with TRBD1. The CDR3 contains 13 residues. V lost 10 bases, J lost 9 bases, and 9 bases stayed unmatched. Germline V gene sequence: CDR1 MDHEN, CDR2 SYDVKM. CDR3 sequence (DNA): TGTGCCAAACGACAGGGTTATGGTTCACCCCTCCACTTT. Residues: CAKRQGYGSPLHF.